The clone carrying this T cell receptor beta chain was seen at least ten times. Its antigen is unidentified. The record originates from a study of early T cells in non-severe SARS-CoV-2 infection. Overall study context: The authors sequenced bulk RNA from unsorted whole blood, leaving chains unpaired.

This CDR3 spans 15 amino acids. Germline values: CDR1 MNHEY, CDR2 SMNVEV (reference sequence). V lost 6 bases and J 0 bases, leaving 12 bases between the germline ends. Molecules of cDNA were individually given unique molecular identifiers that were attached to them. From the 5' RACE reads, TCRdb called clonotypes with MiXCR, one entry per CDR3 protein. The sample holds about 48,000 distinct CDR3 sequences, around 5.6% seen once. The study's findings and limits: VDJdb-based matching was biased toward anti-spike CD8 responses and missed private and CD4 specificities.

Sequenced material: whole blood. The receptor was derived from an adult who was a healthcare worker with PCR-confirmed SARS-CoV-2 infection or an uninfected control (not recorded which). The chain is built from TRBV27 and TRBJ2-1; D gene uncertain. CDR3 residues: CASSPARSSYNEQFF. The DNA for the CDR3 is TGTGCCAGCAGCCCTGCCCGGAGCTCCTACAATGAGCAGTTCTTC.